The text below deals with one T cell receptor (beta chain). Its antigen is not identified. CDR1 is SGHAT, CDR2 FQNNGV, per germline. Deletions cut 4 bases from V and 2 bases from J, with 14 bases between. The CDR3 runs to 15 residues. In TCRdb, the PCR reads were re-called with MiXCR into one record per CDR3 protein. The table records around 480,000 distinct CDR3 sequences, roughly 26% of them present only once. The record originates from a study of molecular identifiers for immune sequencing clone quantification. Study-wide findings and caveats: Jurkat TCR RNA that was spiked in from one cell was reportedly detectable among 950,000 to 1,000,000 naive cells.

CD8+CD4-CCR7+CD45RA+ sorting gave the naive CD8 T cells. V gene TRBV11-2 combines with J gene TRBJ1-2; D is uncertain. This clonotype was sampled from a human donor in good health. Some libraries in this study had Jurkat cell RNA spiked in. Sequenced: naive CD8+ T cells from blood, with Jurkat cell RNA spiked in. Regarding subset: FACS-sorted CD8+CD4-CCR7+CD45RA+ naive T cells. CDR3 residues: CASSSQTDPNYGYTF. CDR3 bases: TGTGCCAGCAGCTCTCAAACAGATCCCAACTATGGCTACACCTTC.